This TCR beta chain was profiled in a study of T cell changes during pregnancy in multiple sclerosis. Clones were sequenced by immunoSEQ multiplex PCR, and TCRdb holds only the in-frame ones, with some missing. The sample consists of over 35,000 clones, 90% of them appearing once. Germline CDR1 MNHEY, CDR2 SVGAGI. CDR3 size: 15 residues. The V gene end was trimmed by 6 bases and the J gene end by 5 bases; junction bases not matched to a gene: 12. The chain has TRBV6-5 and TRBJ1-1, with 7 bases matching TRBD1. The sequencing used CD4+ T cells from peripheral blood mononuclear cells, collected in the second trimester of pregnancy. This clonotype was sampled from a female donor with multiple sclerosis, enrolled in a pregnancy study. The CDR3 DNA reads as TGTGCCAGCAGGTCGACAGGGTTCTCGGAGACTGAAGCTTTCTTT. This gives the protein CASRSTGFSETEAFF.